A selection of T cell receptor beta chains follows, all from one sample in a study of blood T cell repertoires in COVID-19. Clones were sequenced by immunoSEQ multiplex PCR, and TCRdb holds only the in-frame ones, with some missing. Of 250,000 to 350,000 clones listed, 75% to 90% were seen once; the top ten hold under 15%. Sample: peripheral blood. Receptors were obtained from a woman in her sixties with acute or convalescent COVID-19. The CDR3 runs from the conserved cysteine through the conserved F or W. D genes are given only for firm matches. The size entry is marked missing in some rows and otherwise reads once, few, many or a size class.

V gene	clone size	D gene	J gene	CDR3 protein	CDR3 DNA
TRBV5-6	.	.	TRBJ1-2	CASSQNYGYTF	TGTGCCAGCAGCCAGAACTATGGCTACACCTTC
TRBV9	.	TRBD1	TRBJ2-2	CASSGTGITGELFF	TGTGCCAGCAGCGGGACAGGCATCACCGGGGAGCTGTTTTTT
TRBV3-1/TRBV3-2	.	TRBD2	TRBJ2-7	CASSQEGRASEQYF	TGTGCCAGCAGCCAGGAGGGGAGGGCGAGTGAGCAGTACTTC
TRBV12-3/TRBV12-4	.	TRBD1	TRBJ1-2	CASSQTGHYGYTF	TGTGCCAGCAGTCAGACAGGGCACTATGGCTACACCTTC
TRBV24-1	once	.	TRBJ2-7	CATSDLVYPYEQYF	TGTGCCACCAGTGATTTGGTATATCCCTACGAGCAGTACTTC
TRBV6-6	.	TRBD1	TRBJ1-6	CASTTWTGRNSPLHF	TGTGCCAGCACCACCTGGACAGGGAGAAATTCACCCCTCCACTTT
TRBV6-6	.	.	TRBJ1-1	CASSPNTEAFF	TGTGCCAGCAGCCCTAACACTGAAGCTTTCTTT
TRBV7-2	few	.	TRBJ1-2	CASSSLMGTNSGYTF	TGTGCCAGCAGCTCTTTAATGGGCACAAATTCTGGCTACACCTTC
TRBV12-3/TRBV12-4	.	.	TRBJ2-3	CASSFFSDTQYF	TGTGCCAGCAGTTTCTTCTCAGATACGCAGTATTTT
TRBV7-2	.	.	TRBJ1-5	CASSRDGQSNQPQHF	TGTGCCAGCAGTCGAGACGGACAGAGCAATCAGCCCCAGCATTTT
TRBV6-2/TRBV6-3	.	.	TRBJ1-1	CASSSPGGEAFF	TGTGCCAGCAGTTCCCCGGGGGGTGAAGCTTTCTTT
TRBV21-1	.	.	TRBJ2-1	CASSRDRDRDNNEQFF	TGTGCCAGCAGCAGAGACCGGGACAGGGATAACAATGAGCAGTTCTTC
TRBV6-5	.	.	TRBJ1-2	CASSFRTGKGYTF	TGTGCCAGCAGTTTCCGCACAGGGAAGGGCTACACCTTC
TRBV12-1	.	.	TRBJ2-3	CASSFGFGWGQATDTQYF	TGTGCCAGCAGCTTTGGATTTGGGTGGGGACAGGCCACAGATACGCAGTATTTT
TRBV4-2	.	.	TRBJ2-7	CASSQGAGKGYEQYF	TGTGCCAGCAGCCAAGGTGCGGGGAAGGGCTACGAGCAGTACTTC
TRBV28	.	TRBD1	TRBJ1-5	CASTLGQGSVQPQHF	TGTGCCAGCACTCTAGGACAGGGAAGTGTTCAGCCCCAGCATTTT
TRBV10-3	.	.	TRBJ1-2	CAIRETGIGPSGYTF	TGTGCCATCAGAGAAACAGGGATAGGGCCTTCTGGCTACACCTTC
TRBV5-6	.	.	TRBJ2-5	CASSNRQDQETQYF	TGTGCCAGCAGCAATCGACAGGACCAAGAGACCCAGTACTTC
TRBV3-1/TRBV3-2	once	TRBD2	TRBJ2-7	CASSQGGGSSYEQYF	TGTGCCAGCAGCCAAGGGGGAGGGAGCTCCTACGAGCAGTACTTC
TRBV15	.	.	TRBJ1-1	CATSRDRGLNTEAFF	TGTGCCACCAGCAGAGACAGGGGCTTGAACACTGAAGCTTTCTTT
TRBV29-1	.	.	TRBJ2-5	CSGKQGAGETQYF	TGCAGCGGAAAACAGGGAGCCGGAGAGACCCAGTACTTC
TRBV18	.	.	TRBJ1-3	CASSPLQTATISGNTIYF	TGTGCCAGCTCACCCCTCCAGACAGCGACGATCTCTGGAAACACCATATATTTT
TRBV27	.	.	TRBJ2-6	CASTLSGAWGGANVLTF	TGTGCCAGCACCCTTAGTGGGGCCTGGGGTGGGGCCAACGTCCTGACTTTC